A selection of T cell receptor beta chains follows, all from one sample in a study of blood T cell repertoires in COVID-19. TCRdb's copy holds only in-frame clones and misses some; the assay was immunoSEQ multiplex PCR. The table lists 150,000 to 200,000 clones, around 90% of them singletons, with 5.5% to 7% in the top ten. The sequenced material came from peripheral blood. All receptors come from a man in his forties or fifties with active or convalescent COVID-19. CDR3s include the opening cysteine and the closing phenylalanine or tryptophan. The D gene is left open where the match is weak. Part of the rows lack a size; the others show once, few, many or a class for expanded clones.

j_call v_call clone_size cdr3_length d_call cdr3_aa cdr3_nt
TRBJ2-3 TRBV24-1 . 16 TRBD2 CATSEGGLAGTDTQYF TGTGCCACCAGTGAGGGGGGACTAGCAGGCACAGATACGCAGTATTTT
TRBJ1-4 TRBV19 few 15 TRBD1 CASSIQTGPNEKLFF TGTGCCAGTAGTATACAGACAGGGCCTAATGAAAAACTGTTTTTT
TRBJ1-2 TRBV2 . 13 TRBD1 CASFSGTGYGYTF TGTGCCAGCTTTTCCGGGACAGGATATGGCTACACCTTC
TRBJ1-5 TRBV5-1 . 14 . CASSLVTGDQPQHF TGCGCCAGCAGCTTGGTCACAGGAGATCAGCCCCAGCATTTT
TRBJ1-2 TRBV25-1 . 16 TRBD1 CASSEYRAGGLYGYTF TGTGCCAGCAGTGAATATCGGGCAGGGGGCCTCTATGGCTACACCTTC
TRBJ1-5 TRBV19 . 13 . CASTTGWLQPQHF TGTGCCAGTACGACAGGCTGGCTTCAGCCCCAGCATTTT
TRBJ2-5 TRBV9 . 13 . CASSVASEETQYF TGTGCCAGCAGCGTTGCTAGCGAGGAGACCCAGTACTTC
TRBJ2-1 TRBV6-2/TRBV6-3 . 14 . CASSYEGFYNEQFF TGTGCCAGCAGTTACGAGGGTTTCTACAATGAGCAGTTCTTC
TRBJ2-7 TRBV2 . 14 . CASSEVQGFYEQYF TGTGCCAGCAGTGAAGTACAGGGATTCTACGAGCAGTACTTC
TRBJ1-2 TRBV29-1 . 13 TRBD1 CSVVGQGEYGYTF TGCAGCGTTGTCGGACAGGGGGAGTATGGCTACACCTTC
TRBJ2-5 TRBV5-1 once 13 TRBD1 CASRSDRVGTQYF TGCGCCAGCCGATCGGACAGGGTCGGGACCCAGTACTTC
TRBJ2-1 TRBV24-1 . 14 . CATSDPTGYNEQFF TGTGCCACCAGTGACCCCACAGGATACAATGAGCAGTTCTTC
TRBJ2-7 TRBV5-1 few 15 . CASSLAAGLSYEQYF TGCGCCAGCAGCTTGGCCGCGGGGCTCTCCTACGAGCAGTACTTC
TRBJ1-3 TRBV21-1 . 15 . CASSTRQGARNTIYF TGTGCCAGCAGCACCAGACAGGGGGCGAGAAACACCATATATTTT
TRBJ2-7 TRBV5-1 . 18 . CASSPSPRGTASSYEQYF TGCGCCAGCAGCCCGAGTCCCCGGGGGACAGCAAGCTCCTACGAGCAGTACTTC
TRBJ2-1 TRBV24-1 . 15 . CATSDPRLVYNEQFF TGTGCCACCAGTGATCCTCGACTGGTTTACAATGAGCAGTTCTTC
TRBJ1-6 TRBV5-1 . 15 TRBD1 CASSPGTDYNSPLHF TGCGCCAGCAGCCCCGGGACAGACTATAATTCACCCCTCCACTTT
TRBJ2-3 TRBV7-8 . 15 . CASSFGLTGPDTQYF TGTGCCAGCAGCTTCGGCTTGACAGGTCCAGATACGCAGTATTTT
TRBJ2-1 TRBV5-4 . 16 . CASSAWASLHGNEQFF TGTGCCAGCAGCGCCTGGGCCAGCCTCCATGGCAATGAGCAGTTCTTC
TRBJ1-2 TRBV3-1/TRBV3-2 . 15 . CASSQGYKSGVGYTF TGTGCCAGCAGCCAAGGGTATAAAAGCGGGGTCGGCTACACCTTC
TRBJ1-2 TRBV6-5 . 11 . CASRTLTVTTF TGTGCCAGCAGAACCTTGACAGTTACCACCTTC
TRBJ2-1 TRBV10-3 . 16 TRBD2 CAIGPTSGRSYDEQFF TGTGCCATAGGGCCCACTAGCGGGAGATCGTACGATGAGCAGTTCTTC
TRBJ1-1 TRBV18 . 15 TRBD1 CASSPGTGGNTEAFF TGTGCCAGCTCGCCTGGGACAGGGGGAAACACTGAAGCTTTCTTT
TRBJ2-7 TRBV14 . 14 . CASSLGLQGYEQYF TGTGCCAGCAGCCTAGGTCTGCAGGGGTACGAGCAGTACTTC
TRBJ2-1 TRBV6-5 . 14 TRBD1 CASRTYDRGDEQFF TGTGCCAGCAGGACATATGACAGGGGCGATGAGCAGTTCTTC
TRBJ2-7 TRBV9 . 16 . CASSVGGPAYTYEQYF TGTGCCAGCAGCGTAGGCGGTCCGGCTTACACTTACGAGCAGTACTTC
TRBJ1-2 TRBV9 . 14 . CASSAGTFNYGYTF TGTGCCAGCAGCGCCGGGACTTTTAACTATGGCTACACCTTC
TRBJ1-2 TRBV27 . 17 . CASSDRFTTGGAYGYTF TGTGCCAGCAGTGACCGGTTCACTACGGGGGGTGCTTATGGCTACACCTTC
TRBJ2-1 TRBV2 . 18 TRBD2 CASSDWGKDLAGDSEQFF TGTGCCAGCAGTGACTGGGGGAAGGACCTAGCGGGAGATAGTGAGCAGTTCTTC
TRBJ2-3 TRBV18 . 16 TRBD2 CASSPLVGGNTDTQYF TGTGCCAGCTCACCTCTCGTCGGGGGGAACACAGATACGCAGTATTTT
TRBJ1-2 TRBV11-2 . 15 . CASSPASTGAYGYTF TGTGCCAGCAGCCCAGCCTCGACAGGCGCCTATGGCTACACCTTC
TRBJ1-2 TRBV5-4 once 13 TRBD1 CASRMWDRDGYTF TGTGCCAGCAGGATGTGGGACAGGGATGGCTACACCTTC
TRBJ2-7 TRBV19 . 15 . CASSTVPSPAYEQYF TGTGCCAGTAGTACCGTACCGAGCCCGGCCTACGAGCAGTACTTC
TRBJ2-5 TRBV5-1 . 16 . CASSLGAGTGYETQYF TGCGCCAGCAGCTTGGGTGCGGGGACCGGGTACGAGACCCAGTACTTC
TRBJ1-5 TRBV15 . 15 TRBD1 CATSRGQGLVEPQHF TGTGCCACCAGCAGAGGACAGGGTTTGGTGGAGCCCCAGCATTTT
TRBJ1-5 TRBV5-8 . 16 TRBD1 CASSPRDRGLRQPQHF TGTGCCAGCAGCCCCCGGGACAGGGGTTTGAGGCAGCCCCAGCATTTT
TRBJ2-1 TRBV7-6 . 16 . CASSSKAGSLANEQFF TGTGCCAGCAGCTCAAAGGCGGGGAGCCTTGCGAATGAGCAGTTCTTC
TRBJ2-7 TRBV3-1/TRBV3-2 . 15 TRBD2 CASSQGTSGNYEQYF TGTGCCAGCAGCCAGGGGACTAGCGGAAACTACGAGCAGTACTTC
TRBJ2-7 TRBV28 . 15 . CASSSQDRKTYEQYF TGTGCCAGCAGTTCCCAAGACAGGAAAACTTACGAGCAGTACTTC
TRBJ1-5 TRBV6-1 few 12 . CASSEGGPPQHF TGTGCCAGCAGTGAGGGGGGGCCGCCCCAGCATTTT
TRBJ1-1 TRBV6-6 once 12 . CASSPGNTEAFF TGTGCCAGCAGCCCAGGGAACACTGAAGCTTTCTTT
TRBJ1-2 TRBV7-2 . 12 . CASSLDYYGYTF TGTGCCAGCAGCTTAGACTACTATGGCTACACCTTC
TRBJ1-2 TRBV7-2 . 16 TRBD1 CASSLEPTGLTYGYTF TGTGCCAGCAGCTTAGAACCGACAGGGTTGACCTATGGCTACACCTTC
TRBJ2-7 TRBV27 . 15 TRBD1 CASSSEGAGTYEQYF TGTGCCAGCAGTTCCGAGGGGGCAGGGACCTACGAGCAGTACTTC
TRBJ2-7 TRBV13 . 17 TRBD1 CASSQRQGRALPWEQYF TGTGCCAGCAGCCAAAGACAGGGGCGGGCCCTTCCTTGGGAGCAGTACTTC
TRBJ2-4 TRBV5-1 . 13 . CASSLGATDIQYF TGCGCCAGCAGCTTGGGGGCAACGGACATTCAGTACTTC
TRBJ2-7 TRBV6-5 . 14 . CASSMGGASYEQYF TGTGCCAGCTCGATGGGGGGGGCCTCCTACGAGCAGTACTTC
TRBJ1-4 TRBV24-1 . 16 . CATSDLFRGGPEKLFF TGTGCCACCAGTGATTTGTTTAGGGGCGGCCCTGAAAAACTGTTTTTT
TRBJ2-1 TRBV13 . 15 . CASSLGSVFISEQFF TGTGCCAGCAGCTTAGGCAGCGTTTTTATCAGTGAGCAGTTCTTC
TRBJ2-7 TRBV29-1 . 15 . CSVAGVNWSSYEQYF TGCAGCGTTGCGGGGGTCAACTGGAGCTCCTACGAGCAGTACTTC
TRBJ1-4 TRBV18 . 15 TRBD1 CASSSGQGGNEKLFF TGTGCCAGCTCATCGGGACAGGGGGGCAATGAAAAACTGTTTTTT
TRBJ2-1 TRBV18 . 16 . CASSPDLTGPHRGQFF TGTGCCAGCTCACCTGATCTGACAGGACCCCATCGGGGGCAGTTCTTC
TRBJ1-1 TRBV6-2/TRBV6-3 . 15 . CASSLYDTLNTEAFF TGTGCCAGCAGCCTCTATGACACCCTGAACACTGAAGCTTTCTTT
TRBJ1-4 TRBV9 . 13 TRBD1 CASSEGGSEKLFF TGTGCCAGCAGCGAAGGGGGCTCTGAAAAACTGTTTTTT
TRBJ1-5 TRBV7-8 . 16 TRBD1 CASSKTADRANQPQHF TGTGCCAGCAGCAAAACGGCGGACAGGGCTAATCAGCCCCAGCATTTT